The source of this T cell receptor (beta chain) is a study of human T cells and chemical hapten exposure. TCRdb itself ran the RACE reads through MiXCR, one entry per CDR3 protein. The repertoire holds roughly 38,000 distinct CDR3 sequences, more than 8% seen once, with 20% to 30% in the top ten. Time point specified: patch test 3, about 24 weeks after DPC sensitization. Indicated treatment: therapeutic diphenylcyclopropenone sensitization with weekly scalp DPC. The starting material, unfractionated whole blood, was used for total RNA extraction. Suited to DPC and affected by alopecia, the donors ranged from 18 to 70 years old. V was pared by 6 bases and J by 4 bases, with 25 bases between. Germline V lookup: CDR1 DFQATT, CDR2 SNEGSKA (reference sequence). CDR3 size: 17 residues.

The V gene is TRBV20-1, the J gene TRBJ2-1; TRBD2 is a possible D gene (7 bases). The TCR sequence derives from a man aged 45 to 65 with alopecia areata. Some clones in this sample may be carry-over from other donors' samples. This specimen consisted of whole blood, obtained in connection with sensitization to the hapten diphenylcyclopropenone (DPC). This CDR3 reads CSALPVGGARSYNEQFF. For the CDR3, the DNA is TGCAGTGCCTTACCCGTGGGGGGGGCTAGAAGTTACAATGAGCAGTTCTTC.